This record covers a single T cell receptor (beta chain). Only a few counts were recorded for this clonotype. Which antigen it targets is not known. Base-call qualities are not available, and no considerably larger clone is one nucleotide away. The entry originates in a study of early T cells in non-severe SARS-CoV-2 infection (dated by TCRdb to about 2021). Notes on the research overall: Because TCR sequencing relied on bulk RNA taken from unsorted whole blood, pairing of alpha and beta chains was not possible. Results the study describes overall, beyond this receptor: VDJdb matching was skewed toward anti-spike CD8 responses and likely underestimated virus-specific expansions, missing private and CD4 specificities.

V loses 0 bases, J loses 4 bases, and the germline ends lie 16 bases apart. The CDR3 holds 17 amino acids from the cysteine to the phenylalanine. Kept here is only the CDR3 DNA, which spans 51 bases and is read in frame from base 1. The germline V gene (reference sequence) supplies CDR1 LNHNV and CDR2 YYDKDF. Libraries came from 5' RACE. Sequencing instrument: NextSeq 500. Unique molecular identifiers were attached to individual cDNA molecules in the TCR library protocol so that sequencing error and PCR bias could be corrected. Both TCR alpha and beta chains were sequenced, and tight co-correlation was observed between alpha and beta sequence abundances in each sample. In the original analysis: Decombinator V4 was used to perform V gene, J gene and CDR3 annotation of TCR sequences. Expanded TCRs were defined as changing significantly between any two time points under a Poisson model with p below 0.0001. TCR abundances were normalised to the total number of TCRs sequenced per sample and were expressed as counts per million. TRAV1-2 paired with TRAJ12, TRAJ20 or TRAJ33 defined MAIT TCRs, while TRAV10 paired with TRAJ18 defined iNKT TCRs. VDJdb, accessed 1 November 2021, was searched for CMV, EBV and SARS-CoV-2 annotated TCRs, excluding TCRs annotated for multiple antigens. TCRdb applied fastp at Q25 and MiXCR to the public reads, then kept only in-frame beta chains. Rows with one shared CDR3 protein collapse into an entry with the most common genes and DNA. The V and J calls follow TCRdb's processing rather than the paper's. Present in this sample are about 56,000 distinct CDR3 sequences, about 14% of which were seen just once. Of the sample, approximately 4% is held by the ten largest clones.

A case-control design nested within a healthcare worker cohort in London, UK, was used, with weekly nasopharyngeal swab PCR tests and blood sampling performed. Healthcare workers were enrolled in the week of the UK lockdown, from 23 to 31 March 2020, and were followed every week for up to 16 weeks. Source: whole blood, taken at baseline. This chain is built from TRBV15 and TRBJ1-5, with a tentative D gene TRBD1 over 6 matching bases. The sequence was obtained from an adult who was a healthcare worker with PCR-confirmed SARS-CoV-2 infection or an uninfected control (not recorded which). The nucleotide sequence is TGTGCCACCAGCAGAGATCGTGGGGGACAAGGGAATCAGCCCCAGCATTTT. This gives the protein CATSRDRGGQGNQPQHF.